This is a list of T cell receptor beta chains from one sample in a study of identical twins. TCRdb re-called the 5' RACE reads with MiXCR, one entry per CDR3 protein. The table has hundreds of thousands of distinct CDR3 sequences, roughly 7% seen once. The sample was also linked to a second study, of yellow fever vaccine responses in identical twins.

Specimen: memory (CD45RO+) T cells sorted from blood. Receptor source: a woman under 30 in good health. Both conserved end residues are part of each CDR3. Each record gives: clone size, J gene, V gene, D gene, CDR3 DNA, CDR3 protein. The D gene is left open where the match is weak. Clone size, where shown, is once, few, many, or a class for clones that have expanded.

.	TRBJ2-2	TRBV11-2	.	TGTGCCAGCAGCTTCTTTAGGCTAGCTGGGGTCCCCGGGGAGCTGTTTTTT	CASSFFRLAGVPGELFF
.	TRBJ2-7	TRBV7-9	.	TGTGCCAGCAGCTTAGGTGGGGGGGCCGCATACGAGCAGTACTTC	CASSLGGGAAYEQYF
many	TRBJ2-1	TRBV6-1	TRBD2	TGTGCCAGCAGGGATCTAGCGGGAGGGCAGTATGAGCAGTTCTTC	CASRDLAGGQYEQFF
many	TRBJ2-4	TRBV6-5	.	TGTGCCAGCAGTTACTCGATGGGGGGAGAGGACATTCAGTACTTC	CASSYSMGGEDIQYF
.	TRBJ2-4	TRBV6-5	.	TGTGCCAGCAGTTACTCGGGGGGACACAGAGCCAAAAACATTCAGTACTTC	CASSYSGGHRAKNIQYF
.	TRBJ2-1	TRBV3-1	TRBD2	TGTGCCAGCAGCCAGGGACTAGCGGGAAGGGATGGGTTCTTC	CASSQGLAGRDGFF
many	TRBJ2-2	TRBV3-1	TRBD2	TGTGCCAGCAGCCAAGGACTAGCGGGATTTTCCGGGGAGCTGTTTTTT	CASSQGLAGFSGELFF
few	TRBJ1-6	TRBV5-5	TRBD1	TGTGCCAGCAGCTTGGATGGACAGGATAATTCACCCCTCCACTTT	CASSLDGQDNSPLHF
many	TRBJ2-5	TRBV7-8	.	TGTGCCAGCAGCTCCTCCCGACTAGTTGGGGAGACCCAGTACTTC	CASSSSRLVGETQYF
few	TRBJ2-7	TRBV5-1	TRBD2	TGCGCCAGCAGCTTGGTACTAGCGGTCGAGCAGTACTTC	CASSLVLAVEQYF
many	TRBJ2-1	TRBV3-1	.	TGTGCCAGCAGCCCTGAGGGACTCGCTTACAATGAGCAGTTCTTC	CASSPEGLAYNEQFF
few	TRBJ2-3	TRBV20-1	.	TGCAGTGCTAACTCAAGAGATACGCAGTATTTT	CSANSRDTQYF
many	TRBJ2-7	TRBV12-3/TRBV12-4	TRBD1	TGTGCCAGCAGTCGACAGGGAAGCCCCTACGAGCAGTACTTC	CASSRQGSPYEQYF
few	TRBJ2-5	TRBV7-7	.	TGTGCCAGCAGCTTAGGAATGGGACTCCAAGAGACCCAGTACTTC	CASSLGMGLQETQYF
many	TRBJ2-1	TRBV29-1	TRBD2	TGCAGCGTTGAAGGGCAAATAGCGGGGGGGAATGAGCAGTTCTTC	CSVEGQIAGGNEQFF
.	TRBJ1-1	TRBV12-3/TRBV12-4	.	TGTGCCAGCACGGACCGTCGGCGGGGGAACACTGAAGCTTTCTTT	CASTDRRRGNTEAFF
few	TRBJ1-6	TRBV20-1	.	TGCAGTGCTAGAGATCTCTGGGTCGGGTCACCCCTCCACTTT	CSARDLWVGSPLHF
few	TRBJ1-6	TRBV6-5	.	TGTGCCAGCAGTTACGGAGGCAGGGTCAGTTCACCCCTCCACTTT	CASSYGGRVSSPLHF
.	TRBJ2-3	TRBV11-3	.	TGTGCCAGCAGCTCACTAGCTTCGGATACGCAGTATTTT	CASSSLASDTQYF
few	TRBJ1-6	TRBV2	TRBD1	TGTGCCAGCGGGGGACAGGGCTCGGGTTCACCCCTCCACTTT	CASGGQGSGSPLHF
.	TRBJ2-1	TRBV11-2	TRBD2	TGTGCCAGCAGCTTAGTGGGAGGGACTAGCCTACCCGGGGACCACAATGAGCAGTTCTTC	CASSLVGGTSLPGDHNEQFF
.	TRBJ1-1	TRBV20-1	.	TGCAGTGCTAGACCTGGTCCCGGAGCTTTCTTT	CSARPGPGAFF
many	TRBJ2-1	TRBV5-1	TRBD2	TGCGCCAGCAGCCCAGCGACTAGCGGGGTAACGAATGAGCAGTTCTTC	CASSPATSGVTNEQFF
many	TRBJ1-2	TRBV6-1	.	TGTGCCAGCAGTGAAGCGATAAGGATCGGGGACGGCTACACCTTC	CASSEAIRIGDGYTF
few	TRBJ1-6	TRBV6-5	TRBD1	TGTGCCAGCAGTTTCGGGCAGGGGGGGGATTCACCCCTCCACTTT	CASSFGQGGDSPLHF
few	TRBJ2-7	TRBV20-1	TRBD2	TGCAGTGCCCCCAAGGGAGGGCTCAACGAGCAGTACTTC	CSAPKGGLNEQYF
few	TRBJ2-2	TRBV7-7	TRBD2	TGTGCCAGCAGCTTCAGATTAGCGGGGTCGAACACCGGGGAGCTGTTTTTT	CASSFRLAGSNTGELFF
few	TRBJ1-4	TRBV5-1	.	TGCGCCAGCAGCTTGGACGTTAATGAAAAACTGTTTTTT	CASSLDVNEKLFF
few	TRBJ2-1	TRBV9	.	TGTGCCAGCAGCTGGGGGGGACATTCCTCCTACAATGAGCAGTTCTTC	CASSWGGHSSYNEQFF
.	TRBJ2-3	TRBV15	.	TGTGCCACCAGCAGACAGGCCACCGGGGATACGCAGTATTTT	CATSRQATGDTQYF
many	TRBJ2-3	TRBV29-1	TRBD2	TGCAGCGCTCCTGGACTAGCGGGAGTGACAGATACGCAGTATTTT	CSAPGLAGVTDTQYF
few	TRBJ2-1	TRBV13	.	TGTGCCAGCAGCCTGCACGGAGGGGGCCCTCACAATGAGCAGTTCTTC	CASSLHGGGPHNEQFF
many	TRBJ1-3	TRBV27	TRBD1	TGTGCCAGCAGTTTACCGGGACAGGGGCCGCTGGGTGGTGGAAACACCATATATTTT	CASSLPGQGPLGGGNTIYF
.	TRBJ1-4	TRBV18	TRBD1	TGTGCCAGTACCCCACAGGGGGCAGGAGAAAAACTGTTTTTT	CASTPQGAGEKLFF
.	TRBJ2-3	TRBV6-4	TRBD1	TGTGCCAGCACCGAAGGGACAGGGGGCTCCGATACGCAGTATTTT	CASTEGTGGSDTQYF
many	TRBJ1-3	TRBV12-5	.	TGTGCTAGTGGTTTGCACCTAGGGGGAAACACCATATATTTT	CASGLHLGGNTIYF
many	TRBJ2-7	TRBV7-9	TRBD2	TGTGCCAGCAGCTTAGAAGGGACTAGGAACTACGAGCAGTACTTC	CASSLEGTRNYEQYF
many	TRBJ2-2	TRBV5-1	TRBD2	TGCGCCAGCAGCACCGGGGAGGGTCGAACCGGGGAGCTGTTTTTT	CASSTGEGRTGELFF
many	TRBJ2-3	TRBV27	.	TGTGCCAGCAGTCCGCGGAGGGGAAACACAGATACGCAGTATTTT	CASSPRRGNTDTQYF
few	TRBJ2-1	TRBV10-3	.	TGTGCCATCAGTGCCCACGGGGAAGAGGAGCAGTTCTTC	CAISAHGEEEQFF
few	TRBJ1-4	TRBV9	.	TGTGCCAGCAGCGCCGGGACGGAGGGACATGAAAAACTGTTTTTT	CASSAGTEGHEKLFF
.	TRBJ2-7	TRBV3-1	.	TGTGCCAGCAGCCAAGCCACAGGTCGCGAGCAGTACTTC	CASSQATGREQYF
many	TRBJ2-2	TRBV2	TRBD2	TGTGCCAGCAGTGTGGTAGCGGGAGGGACCGGGGAGCTGTTTTTT	CASSVVAGGTGELFF
many	TRBJ2-1	TRBV27	.	TGTGCCAGCAGTTTACTGGCGGGCTTAAACAATGAGCAGTTCTTC	CASSLLAGLNNEQFF
.	TRBJ2-3	TRBV11-1	TRBD2	TGTGCCAGCAGCTTACCAGGGTCCATAAGCGGGAGGAACCCAGATACGCAGTATTTT	CASSLPGSISGRNPDTQYF
.	TRBJ2-1	TRBV11-1	TRBD2	TGTGCCAGCAGCTTATACGGAGGGGGAACCGGGACTAGCGGGGGATCCAATGAGCAGTTCTTC	CASSLYGGGTGTSGGSNEQFF
few	TRBJ2-5	TRBV20-1	TRBD1	TGCAGTGCTAGAGAACCTCAGGGGGCAACAGAGACCCAGTACTTC	CSAREPQGATETQYF
many	TRBJ1-5	TRBV3-1	TRBD1	TGTGCCAGCAGCCAAACAGGGGGCAATCAGCCCCAGCATTTT	CASSQTGGNQPQHF
many	TRBJ2-1	TRBV5-6	.	TGTGCCAGCAGCTTGGAGGCCAGGGCGGTATACAATGAGCAGTTCTTC	CASSLEARAVYNEQFF
few	TRBJ1-5	TRBV10-3	TRBD1	TGTGCCAGAAGGACAGGGCGGCAGGTATCGCCCCAGCATTTT	CARRTGRQVSPQHF
.	TRBJ1-2	TRBV10-3	.	TGTGCCATCAGCCGGGGGCGGGCCTATGGCTACACCTTC	CAISRGRAYGYTF
.	TRBJ2-1	TRBV27	TRBD2	TGTGCCAGCAGCTCGGGACTAGCGGGAGTCTTTTATGAGCAGTTCTTC	CASSSGLAGVFYEQFF
few	TRBJ2-3	TRBV2	TRBD1	TGTGCCAGCCTACAGGGGAAATCTAGCACAGATACGCAGTATTTT	CASLQGKSSTDTQYF
many	TRBJ1-5	TRBV12-3/TRBV12-4	.	TGTGCCAGCAGTTGGACTCATAGCAATCAGCCCCAGCATTTT	CASSWTHSNQPQHF